The next 5 T cell receptor beta chains were all read from a single sample in a study of response to subunit inactivated influenza vaccine. MiXCR, run by TCRdb on the RT-PCR reads, gives a single entry per CDR3 protein. This repertoire shows more than 450,000 distinct CDR3 sequences, less than 10% found once; its top ten account for approximately 12%. Sample: PBMCs from blood, taken less than 25 months after vaccination. The receptors originated from a man between 50 and 75 years old who received an inactivated influenza vaccine.

This clonotype was seen only a few times. This rearrangement joins TRBV20-1 to TRBJ2-7; a weak D match, TRBD2 (6 bases). Germline loops: CDR1 DFQATT, CDR2 SNEGSKA (reference sequence). The ends were cut back, 6 bases at V and 3 bases at J, with 21 bases in the middle. The CDR3 sequence is 15 residues long. The DNA of the CDR3 is TGCAGTGCCCGCGGACACCAGGTAGCGGTCTACGAGCAGTACTTC. It specifies CSARGHQVAVYEQYF.

This clonotype was detected a few times. V gene TRBV5-1 combines with J gene TRBJ2-5; D is perhaps TRBD2 (6 bases). The CDR3 has 12 residues. Trimming took off 7 bases at V and 4 bases at J, with 11 bases between the two ends. Germline-derived CDR1 and CDR2 are SGHRS and YFSETQ. Here the CDR3 reads CASAEGLETQYF. Here the CDR3 DNA reads TGCGCCAGCGCGGAGGGGCTAGAGACCCAGTACTTC. The full variable domain, its missing parts supplied by reference TRBV5-1 and TRBJ2-5, is KAGVTQTPRYLIKTRGQQVTLSCSPISGHRSVSWYQQTPGQGLQFLFEYFSETQRNKGNFPGRFSGRQFSNSRSEMNVSTLELGDSALYLCASAEGLETQYFGPGTRLLVL.

This clonotype appeared a few times. This sequence joins TRBV20-1 and TRBJ2-1, with TRBD2 identical over 11 bases. CDR3 length: 15 amino acids. The junction had 7 bases not matched to a gene; V was cut back by 6 bases and J by 3 bases. CDR1 is DFQATT and CDR2 is SNEGSKA in the germline V gene (reference sequence). The DNA of the CDR3 is TGCAGTGCGCCGACACTAGCGGGAGACTACAATGAGCAGTTCTTC. Translation gives CSAPTLAGDYNEQFF.

The genes are TRBV7-2 and TRBJ2-3; TRBD2 matches at 8 bases. The V gene's germline CDR1 is SGHTA and CDR2 FQGNSA. Losses at the gene ends were 5 bases for V and 3 bases for J; bases not matched to a gene: 10. This CDR3 has 16 residues. The CDR3 protein is CASSPSGRGGTDTQYF. Here the CDR3 DNA reads TGTGCCAGCAGCCCAAGCGGGAGAGGTGGTACAGATACGCAGTATTTT.

This clonotype appeared a few times. The rearrangement joins TRBV20-1 to TRBJ2-7; the D is unclear. Trimming took off 0 bases at V and 1 base at J, with 16 bases between the two ends. The germline CDR1 and CDR2 sequences are DFQATT and SNEGSKA (reference sequence). The CDR3 contains 16 residues. This chain's CDR3 is CSARDRKAEISYEQYF. The CDR3 bases are TGCAGTGCTAGAGATCGGAAAGCCGAAATATCCTACGAGCAGTACTTC.